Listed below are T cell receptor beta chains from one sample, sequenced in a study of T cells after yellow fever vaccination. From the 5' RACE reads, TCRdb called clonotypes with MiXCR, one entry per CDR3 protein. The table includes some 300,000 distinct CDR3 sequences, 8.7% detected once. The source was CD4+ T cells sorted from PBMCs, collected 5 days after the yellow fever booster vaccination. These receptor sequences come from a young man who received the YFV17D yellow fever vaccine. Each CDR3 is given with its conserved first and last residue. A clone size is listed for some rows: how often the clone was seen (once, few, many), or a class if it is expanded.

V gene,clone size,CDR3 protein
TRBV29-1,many,CSVEDPTRVEQFF
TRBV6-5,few,CASSYTPQPGTIYGYTF
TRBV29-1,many,CSAVMENEKLFF
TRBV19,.,CASSPSGRSSNEKLFF
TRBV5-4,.,CASSGRGELFF
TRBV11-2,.,CASGTGPLQETQYF
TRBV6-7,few,CASRGDRGRNSYGYTF
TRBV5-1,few,CASSLFRTGGTFF
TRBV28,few,CASSPNGGYTF
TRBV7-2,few,CASSARAAGLAFF
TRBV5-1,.,CASSLEDNEKLFF
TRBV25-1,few,CASSASHRFLETQYF
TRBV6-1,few,CASSESGSLGANVLTF
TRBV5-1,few,CASSRQGLGNEQFF
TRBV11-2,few,CASSLEAGGGDTQYF
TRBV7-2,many,CASSLGNRETQYF
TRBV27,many,CASRRSAYEQYF
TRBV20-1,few,CSASNRAGGLGDTQYF
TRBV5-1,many,CASSLGIPVSGANVLTF
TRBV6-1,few,CASSPVFMNTEAFF
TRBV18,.,CASSIGGFLSGYTF
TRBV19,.,CASSIARRANEKLFF
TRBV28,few,CATNWGPGTGELFF
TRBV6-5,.,CASSPWDRGIGQPQHF
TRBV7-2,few,CASSPEQGRYEQYF
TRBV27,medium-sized,CASMNGGIGPSTDTQYF
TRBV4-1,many,CASSQVLDTQYF
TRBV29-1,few,CSVDHRGKNGYTF
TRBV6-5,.,CASRLGWGSYNEQFF
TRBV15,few,CATSRDNRLNTEAFF
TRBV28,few,CASSLGWGDGYTF
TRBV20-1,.,CSAQLAGLQETQYF
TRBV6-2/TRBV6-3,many,CASSSWETQYF
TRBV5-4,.,CASSLDKKQETQYF
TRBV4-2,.,CASSQDGRGGNEKLFF
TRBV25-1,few,CASSEGGRRETQYF
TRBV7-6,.,CASSLSGFGNNEQFF
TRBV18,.,CASSPPGSGSYEQYF
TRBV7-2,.,CASSQGLGTYNEQFF
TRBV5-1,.,CASSLGSPGAQYF
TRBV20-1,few,CSARSPFSWANYGYTF